These 11 T cell receptor beta chains were all obtained from the same sample, sequenced in a study of blood T cell repertoires in COVID-19. The method was immunoSEQ multiplex PCR; TCRdb's version includes in-frame clones alone and lacks a portion of them. The sample contains around 260,000 clones, 80% to 90% of which appear only once. Material: peripheral blood. The receptors derive from a woman between 65 and 79 years old with COVID-19, enrolled during active disease.

Here the CDR3 DNA reads TGTGCCATCAGTGAGTTAGGTCGATCAGGCTCACCCCTCCACTTT. This encodes CAISELGRSGSPLHF. The chain joins TRBV10-3 to TRBJ1-6, with no clear D. The length of the CDR3 is 15 residues. Germline V CDR1 and CDR2: ENHRY, SYGVKD. V lost 1 base and J 10 bases, leaving 14 bases between the germline ends.

The chain has TRBV25-1 and TRBJ2-7, with 9 bases that match TRBD1. CDR1 MGHDK and CDR2 SYGVNS come from the germline V gene. V shed 5 bases and J 3 bases; nucleotides not matched to a gene: 5. The CDR3 consists of 14 residues. DNA for the CDR3: TGTGCCAGCAGTCCCACGACAGGGGGCTACGAGCAGTACTTC. As protein: CASSPTTGGYEQYF.

CDR3 region: CASSSLFSYEQYF. DNA of the CDR3: TGTGCCAGCAGCTCCCTCTTTTCTTACGAGCAGTACTTC. The chain carries TRBV11-3 and TRBJ2-7; D is unresolved. In germline, CDR1 is SGHNT, CDR2 YENEEA. Trimming removed 4 bases at V and 4 bases at J, with 11 bases between. This CDR3 contains 13 residues.

The chain couples TRBV27 to TRBJ2-7; D not certain. Germline assignment: CDR1 MNHEY and CDR2 SMNVEV (reference sequence). Between the trimmed V and J ends, which lost 8 bases and 0 bases, there was a span of 11 bases. CDR3 length: 13 amino acids. The CDR3 spells CASGMTDSYEQYF. The CDR3, as DNA: TGTGCCAGCGGAATGACTGACTCCTACGAGCAGTACTTC.

CDR3 sequence (DNA): TGTGCCATCAGTGAGTCAGAGGCCTCCTACGAGCAGTACTTC. Translated, it gives CAISESEASYEQYF. J is TRBJ2-7 and V is TRBV10-3, with D hard to call. From germline, CDR1 is ENHRY and CDR2 SYGVKD. The length of the CDR3 is 14 residues. V dropped 0 bases and J dropped 0 bases, with 6 bases sitting between them.

The gene calls are TRBV18 and TRBJ2-3; D is possibly TRBD2 (5 bases). The CDR3 has 15 amino acids. Between the trimmed V and J ends, which lost 1 base and 0 bases, there was a span of 8 bases. Germline loops: CDR1 KGHSH, CDR2 LQKENI. The DNA for the CDR3 is TGTGCCAGCTCACCACAAGCGGAAAGCACAGATACGCAGTATTTT. This gives the protein CASSPQAESTDTQYF.

The CDR3 DNA follows: TGTGCCAGCAGTGAAGCGCCTCCCCAGGGGAAACAGTACTTC. It translates to CASSEAPPQGKQYF. The chain links TRBV6-1 to TRBJ2-7; a possible D gene is TRBD1 (6 bases). Trimming took off 0 bases at V and 10 bases at J, with 16 bases between the two ends. The germline CDR1 and CDR2 sequences are MNHNS and SASEGT. The CDR3 spans 14 residues.

V and J are TRBV7-3 and TRBJ2-2; 11 nucleotides line up with TRBD1. Per germline, CDR1 SGHTA and CDR2 FQGTGA. This CDR3 spans 15 amino acids. With 5 bases clipped from V and 5 bases from J, the junction kept 4 bases outside the gene matches. CDR3 sequence reads: CASSPGTGGTGELFF. CDR3 in DNA: TGTGCCAGCAGCCCCGGGACAGGGGGGACCGGGGAGCTGTTTTTT.

V is TRBV10-3 and J is TRBJ1-6; 8 nucleotides align to TRBD1. J gave up 10 bases and V 6 bases, and 11 bases lay outside the gene matches. The germline V gene has CDR1 ENHRY and CDR2 SYGVKD. The CDR3 sequence is 15 residues long. The CDR3 loop is CAIRLTDREDSPLHF. The CDR3 DNA reads TGTGCCATCAGACTAACGGACAGGGAGGACTCACCCCTCCACTTT.

The V call is TRBV30, the J call TRBJ2-7; perhaps TRBD2 as D (5 bases). The germline V gene has CDR1 GTSNPN and CDR2 SVGIG (reference sequence). The V and J ends lost 3 bases and 2 bases respectively, with 11 bases between them. This CDR3 is 13 amino acids long. The CDR3 nucleotides are TGTGCCTGGAGGACTGGAGGCCCCTACGAGCAGTACTTC. It codes for CAWRTGGPYEQYF.

The chain employs TRBV28 and TRBJ2-3; the D gene is possibly TRBD2 (5 bases). Germline lookup yields CDR1 MDHEN and CDR2 SYDVKM. V gave up 5 bases and J gave up 5 bases, with 14 bases separating them. This CDR3 is 14 amino acids long. CDR3 bases: TGTGCCAGCAGTACCTCTCTACGGGGAGATACGCAGTATTTT. Translated, it gives CASSTSLRGDTQYF.